The clone carrying this T cell receptor beta chain was recorded once. Antigen: not known. The source of the sample is a study of early T cells in non-severe SARS-CoV-2 infection. The overall study: Unpaired chains resulted from sequencing bulk RNA of unsorted whole blood.

Study-level findings and limits: Using VDJdb, the matching emphasized anti-spike CD8 responses while missing private and CD4 specificities.

Separate cDNA molecules each had unique molecular identifiers attached to them. TCRdb passed the 5' RACE reads through MiXCR, listing each CDR3 protein once. In the table there are about 40,000 distinct CDR3 sequences, approximately 5.9% of which are singletons. The CDR3 has 12 residues. Trimming removed 4 bases at V and 4 bases at J, with 7 bases between. Germline V gene data show CDR1 as ENHRY and CDR2 as SYGVKD. The rearrangement joins TRBV10-3 to TRBJ1-2; D is uncertain. Sequenced material: whole blood, taken at baseline. This TCR was sampled from an adult who was a healthcare worker with PCR-confirmed SARS-CoV-2 infection or an uninfected control (not recorded which). DNA of the CDR3: TGTGCCATCAGTGCCCCATCCTATGGCTACACCTTC. This encodes CAISAPSYGYTF.